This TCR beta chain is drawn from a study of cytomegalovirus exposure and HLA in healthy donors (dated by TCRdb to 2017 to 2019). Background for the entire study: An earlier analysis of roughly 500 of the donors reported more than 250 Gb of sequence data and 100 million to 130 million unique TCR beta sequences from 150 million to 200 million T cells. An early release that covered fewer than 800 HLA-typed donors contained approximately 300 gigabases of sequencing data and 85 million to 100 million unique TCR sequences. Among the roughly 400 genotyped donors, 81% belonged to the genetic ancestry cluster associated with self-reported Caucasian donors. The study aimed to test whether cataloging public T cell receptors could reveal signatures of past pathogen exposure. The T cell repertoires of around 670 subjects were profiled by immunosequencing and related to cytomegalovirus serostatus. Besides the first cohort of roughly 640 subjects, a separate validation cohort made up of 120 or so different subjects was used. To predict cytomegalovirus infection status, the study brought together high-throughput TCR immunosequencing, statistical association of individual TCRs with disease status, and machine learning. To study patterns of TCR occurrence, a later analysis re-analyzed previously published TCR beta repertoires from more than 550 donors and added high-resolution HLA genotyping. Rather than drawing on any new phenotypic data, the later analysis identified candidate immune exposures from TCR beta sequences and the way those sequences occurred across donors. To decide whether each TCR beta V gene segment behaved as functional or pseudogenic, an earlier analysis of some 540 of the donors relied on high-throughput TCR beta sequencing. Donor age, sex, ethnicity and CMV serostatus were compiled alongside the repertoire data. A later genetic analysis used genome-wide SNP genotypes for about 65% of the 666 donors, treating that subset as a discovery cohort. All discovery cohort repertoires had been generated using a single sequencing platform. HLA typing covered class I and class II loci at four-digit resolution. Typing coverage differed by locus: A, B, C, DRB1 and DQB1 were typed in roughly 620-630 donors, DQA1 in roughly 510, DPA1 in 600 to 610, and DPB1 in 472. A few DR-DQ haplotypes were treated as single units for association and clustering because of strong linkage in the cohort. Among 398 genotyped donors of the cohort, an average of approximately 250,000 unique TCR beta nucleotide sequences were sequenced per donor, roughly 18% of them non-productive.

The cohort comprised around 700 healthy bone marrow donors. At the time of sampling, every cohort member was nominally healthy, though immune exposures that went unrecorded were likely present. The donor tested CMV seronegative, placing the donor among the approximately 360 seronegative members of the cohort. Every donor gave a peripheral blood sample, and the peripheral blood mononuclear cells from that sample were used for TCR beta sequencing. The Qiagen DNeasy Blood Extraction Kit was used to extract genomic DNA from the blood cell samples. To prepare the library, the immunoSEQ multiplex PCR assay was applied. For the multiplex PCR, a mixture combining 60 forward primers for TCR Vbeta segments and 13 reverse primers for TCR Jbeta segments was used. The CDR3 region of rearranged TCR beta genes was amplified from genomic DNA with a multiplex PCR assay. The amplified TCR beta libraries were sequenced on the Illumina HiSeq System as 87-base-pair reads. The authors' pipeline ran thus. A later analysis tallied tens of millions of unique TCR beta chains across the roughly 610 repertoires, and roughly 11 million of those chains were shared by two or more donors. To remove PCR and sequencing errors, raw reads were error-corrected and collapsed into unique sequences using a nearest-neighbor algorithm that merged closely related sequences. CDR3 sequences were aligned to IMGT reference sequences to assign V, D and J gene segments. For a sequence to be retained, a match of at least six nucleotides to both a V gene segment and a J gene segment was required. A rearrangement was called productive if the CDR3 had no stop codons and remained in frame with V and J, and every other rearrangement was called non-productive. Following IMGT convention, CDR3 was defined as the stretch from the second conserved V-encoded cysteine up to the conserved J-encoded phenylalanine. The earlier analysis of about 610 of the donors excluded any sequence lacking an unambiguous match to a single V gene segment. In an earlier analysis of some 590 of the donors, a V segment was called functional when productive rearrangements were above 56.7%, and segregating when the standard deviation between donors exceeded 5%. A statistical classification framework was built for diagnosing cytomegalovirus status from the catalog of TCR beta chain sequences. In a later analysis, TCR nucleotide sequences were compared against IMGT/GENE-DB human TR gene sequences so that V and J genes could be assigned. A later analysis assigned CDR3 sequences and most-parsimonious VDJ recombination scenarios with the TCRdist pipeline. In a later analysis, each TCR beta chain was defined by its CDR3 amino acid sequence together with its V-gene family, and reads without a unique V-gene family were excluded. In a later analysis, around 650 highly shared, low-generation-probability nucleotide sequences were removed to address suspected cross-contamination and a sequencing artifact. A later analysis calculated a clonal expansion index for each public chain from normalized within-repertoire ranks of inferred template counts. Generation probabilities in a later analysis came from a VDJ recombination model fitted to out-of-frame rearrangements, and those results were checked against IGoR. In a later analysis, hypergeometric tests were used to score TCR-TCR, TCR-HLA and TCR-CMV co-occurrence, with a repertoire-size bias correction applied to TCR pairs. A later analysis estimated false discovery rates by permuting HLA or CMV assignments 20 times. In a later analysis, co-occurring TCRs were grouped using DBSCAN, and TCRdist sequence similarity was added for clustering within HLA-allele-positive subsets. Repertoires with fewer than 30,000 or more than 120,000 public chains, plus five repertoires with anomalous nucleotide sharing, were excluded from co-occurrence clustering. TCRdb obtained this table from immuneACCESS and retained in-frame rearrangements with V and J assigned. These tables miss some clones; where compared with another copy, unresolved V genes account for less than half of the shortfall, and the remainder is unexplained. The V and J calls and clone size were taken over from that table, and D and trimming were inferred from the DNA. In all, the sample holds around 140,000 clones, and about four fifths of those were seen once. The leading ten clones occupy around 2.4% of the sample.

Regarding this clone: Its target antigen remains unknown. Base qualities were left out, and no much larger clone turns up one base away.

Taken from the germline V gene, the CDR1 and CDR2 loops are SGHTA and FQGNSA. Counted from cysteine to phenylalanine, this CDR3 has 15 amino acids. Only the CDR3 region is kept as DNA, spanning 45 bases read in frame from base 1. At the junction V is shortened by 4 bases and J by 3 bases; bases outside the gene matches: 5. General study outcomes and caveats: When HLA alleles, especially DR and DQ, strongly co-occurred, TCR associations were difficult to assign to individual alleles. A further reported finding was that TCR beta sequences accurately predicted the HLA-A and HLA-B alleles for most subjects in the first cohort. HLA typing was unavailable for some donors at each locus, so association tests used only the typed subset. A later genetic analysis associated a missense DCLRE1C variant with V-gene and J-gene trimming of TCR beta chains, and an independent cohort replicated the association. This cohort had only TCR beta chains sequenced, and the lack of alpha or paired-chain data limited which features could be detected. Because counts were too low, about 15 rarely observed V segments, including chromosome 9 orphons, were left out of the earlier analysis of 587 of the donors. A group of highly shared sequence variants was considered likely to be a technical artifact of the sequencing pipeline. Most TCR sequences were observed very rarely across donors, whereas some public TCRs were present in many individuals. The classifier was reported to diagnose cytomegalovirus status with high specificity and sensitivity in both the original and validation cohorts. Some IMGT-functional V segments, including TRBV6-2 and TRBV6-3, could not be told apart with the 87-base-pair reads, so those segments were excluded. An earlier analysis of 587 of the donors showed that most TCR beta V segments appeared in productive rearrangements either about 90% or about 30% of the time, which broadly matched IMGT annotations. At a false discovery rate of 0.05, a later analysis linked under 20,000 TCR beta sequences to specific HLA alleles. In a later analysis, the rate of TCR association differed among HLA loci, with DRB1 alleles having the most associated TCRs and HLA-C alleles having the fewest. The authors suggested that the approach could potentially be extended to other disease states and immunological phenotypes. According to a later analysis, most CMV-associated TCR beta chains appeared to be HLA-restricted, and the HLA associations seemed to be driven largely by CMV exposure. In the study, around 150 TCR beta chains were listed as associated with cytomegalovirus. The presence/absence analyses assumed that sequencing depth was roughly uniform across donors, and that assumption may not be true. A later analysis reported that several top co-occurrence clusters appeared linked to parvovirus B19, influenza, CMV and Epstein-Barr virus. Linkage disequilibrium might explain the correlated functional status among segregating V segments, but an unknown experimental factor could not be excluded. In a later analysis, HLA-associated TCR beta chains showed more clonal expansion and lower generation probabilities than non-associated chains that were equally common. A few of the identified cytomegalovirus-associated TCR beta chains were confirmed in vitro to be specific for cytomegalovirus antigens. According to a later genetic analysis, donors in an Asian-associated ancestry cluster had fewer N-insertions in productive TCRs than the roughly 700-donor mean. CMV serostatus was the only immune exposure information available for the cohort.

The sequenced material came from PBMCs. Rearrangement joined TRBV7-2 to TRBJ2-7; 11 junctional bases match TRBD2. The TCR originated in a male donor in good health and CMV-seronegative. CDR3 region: CASSSLAGGFYEQYF. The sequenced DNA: TGTGCCAGCAGCTCATTAGCGGGAGGGTTCTACGAGCAGTACTTC.